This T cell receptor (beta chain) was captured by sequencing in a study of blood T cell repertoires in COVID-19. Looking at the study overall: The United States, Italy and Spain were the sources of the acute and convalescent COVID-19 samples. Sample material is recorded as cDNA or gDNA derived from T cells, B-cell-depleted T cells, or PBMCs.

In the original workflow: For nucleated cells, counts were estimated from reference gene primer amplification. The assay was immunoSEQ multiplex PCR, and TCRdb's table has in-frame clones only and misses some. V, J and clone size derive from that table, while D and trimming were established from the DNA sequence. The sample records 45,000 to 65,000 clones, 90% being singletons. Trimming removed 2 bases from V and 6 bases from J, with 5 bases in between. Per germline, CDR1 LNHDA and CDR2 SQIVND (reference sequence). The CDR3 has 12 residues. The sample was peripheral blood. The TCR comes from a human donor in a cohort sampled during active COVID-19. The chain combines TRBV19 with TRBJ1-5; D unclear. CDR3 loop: CASSIPFQPQHF. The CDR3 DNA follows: TGTGCCAGTAGTATACCTTTTCAGCCCCAGCATTTT.